The 4 T cell receptor beta chains in this list originate from one sample, sequenced in a study of shared clonotypes between healthy human individuals. TCRdb keeps only in-frame clones here, not all; method: immunoSEQ multiplex PCR. The repertoire holds around 1.6 million clones, approximately 98% seen once, with around 0.45% in the top ten. Material: naive CD4+ T cells sorted from blood. Subset: CD45RA+ positively selected. These TCRs come from a young man in good health.

The genes are TRBV14 and TRBJ2-1; no firm D call. CDR1 is SGHDN, CDR2 FVKESK, per germline. The V and J ends lost 2 bases and 2 bases respectively, with 4 bases between them. The length of the CDR3 is 13 residues. In nucleotides, the CDR3 is TGTGCCAGCAGCCAAAGCACCTACAATGAGCAGTTCTTC. It yields the protein CASSQSTYNEQFF.

V and J are TRBV15 and TRBJ1-2, with D hard to call. The CDR3 consists of 16 residues. Per germline, CDR1 LNHNV and CDR2 YYDKDF (reference sequence). The V gene lost 4 bases and the J gene lost 1 base, with 16 bases spanning the gap. This CDR3 reads CATSTRTGSFNYGYTF. As DNA, the CDR3 is TGTGCCACCAGCACAAGAACGGGCAGCTTTAACTATGGCTACACCTTC.

J is TRBJ1-1 and V is TRBV7-3; 7 bases are a match to TRBD1. The V and J ends lost 5 bases and 0 bases, in that order; junction bases with no gene match: 3. Germline V gene data show CDR1 as SGHTA and CDR2 as FQGTGA. This CDR3 has 14 residues. CDR3 in DNA: TGTGCCAGCAGCCTACAGGGGATGAACACTGAAGCTTTCTTT. It translates to CASSLQGMNTEAFF.

The rearrangement joins TRBV10-2 to TRBJ2-5; 11 nucleotides line up with TRBD2. This CDR3 region has 15 residues. Germline CDR1 WSHSY, CDR2 SAAADI. J lost 3 bases, V lost 2 bases, and 2 bases had no gene match. This chain's CDR3 is CASSETTSGKETQYF. CDR3 DNA sequence: TGCGCCAGCAGTGAGACGACTAGCGGGAAAGAGACCCAGTACTTC.